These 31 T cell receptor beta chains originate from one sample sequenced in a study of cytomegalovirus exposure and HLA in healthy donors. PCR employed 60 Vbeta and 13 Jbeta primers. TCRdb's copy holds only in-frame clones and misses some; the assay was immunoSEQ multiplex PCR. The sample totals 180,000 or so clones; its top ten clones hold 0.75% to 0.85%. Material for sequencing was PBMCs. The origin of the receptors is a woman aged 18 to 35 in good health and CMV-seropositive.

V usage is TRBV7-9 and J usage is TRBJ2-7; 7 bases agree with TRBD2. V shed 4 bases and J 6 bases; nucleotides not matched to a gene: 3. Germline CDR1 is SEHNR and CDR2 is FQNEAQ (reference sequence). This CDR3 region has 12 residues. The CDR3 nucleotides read TGTGCCAGCAGCTGGGGGGGAGGCGAGCAGTACTTC. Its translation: CASSWGGGEQYF. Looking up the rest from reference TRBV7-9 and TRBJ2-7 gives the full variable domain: DTGVSQNPRHKITKRGQNVTFRCDPISEHNRLYWYRQTLGQGPEFLTYFQNEAQLEKSRLLSDRFSAERPKGSFSTLEIQRTEQGDSAMYLCASSWGGGEQYFGPGTRLTVT.

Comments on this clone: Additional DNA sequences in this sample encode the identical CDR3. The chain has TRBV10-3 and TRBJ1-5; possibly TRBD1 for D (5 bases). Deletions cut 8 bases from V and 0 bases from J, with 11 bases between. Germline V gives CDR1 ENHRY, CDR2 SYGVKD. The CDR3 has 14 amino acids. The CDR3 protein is CAIGTGDSNQPQHF. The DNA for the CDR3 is TGTGCCATCGGTACGGGGGATAGCAATCAGCCCCAGCATTTT.

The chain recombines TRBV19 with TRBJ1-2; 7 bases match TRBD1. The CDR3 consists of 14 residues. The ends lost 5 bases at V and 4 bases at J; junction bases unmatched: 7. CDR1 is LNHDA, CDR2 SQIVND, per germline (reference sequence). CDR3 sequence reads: CASSPDRVGYGYTF. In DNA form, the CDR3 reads TGTGCCAGTAGTCCCGACAGGGTAGGCTATGGCTACACCTTC. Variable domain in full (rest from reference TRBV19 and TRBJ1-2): DGGITQSPKYLFRKEGQNVTLSCEQNLNHDAMYWYRQDPGQGLRLIYYSQIVNDFQKGDIAEGYSVSREKKESFPLTVTSAQKNPTAFYLCASSPDRVGYGYTFGSGTRLTVV.

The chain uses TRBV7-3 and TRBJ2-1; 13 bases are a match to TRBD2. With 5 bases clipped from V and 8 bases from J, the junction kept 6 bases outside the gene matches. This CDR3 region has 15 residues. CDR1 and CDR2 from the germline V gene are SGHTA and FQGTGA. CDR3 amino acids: CASSPTSGGFDEQFF. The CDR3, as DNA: TGTGCCAGCAGCCCGACTAGCGGGGGGTTCGATGAGCAGTTCTTC.

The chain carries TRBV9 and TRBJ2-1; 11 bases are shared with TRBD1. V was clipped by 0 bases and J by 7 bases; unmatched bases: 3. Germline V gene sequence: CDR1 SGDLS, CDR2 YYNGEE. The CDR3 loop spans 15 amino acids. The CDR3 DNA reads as TGTGCCAGCAGCGTAGGGGGACAGGGGGTTAATGAGCAGTTCTTC. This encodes CASSVGGQGVNEQFF.

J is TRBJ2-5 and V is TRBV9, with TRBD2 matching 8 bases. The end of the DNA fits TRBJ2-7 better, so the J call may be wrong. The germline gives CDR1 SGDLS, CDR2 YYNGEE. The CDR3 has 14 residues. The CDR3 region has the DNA TGTGCCAGCAGCGTGCGACGGGAGGGCCACGAGCAGTACTTC. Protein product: CASSVRREGHEQYF.

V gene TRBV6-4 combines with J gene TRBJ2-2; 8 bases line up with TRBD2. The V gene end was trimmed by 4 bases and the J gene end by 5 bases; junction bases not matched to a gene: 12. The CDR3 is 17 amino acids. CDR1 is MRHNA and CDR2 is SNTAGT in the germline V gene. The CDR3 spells CASSVLPGTRPTGELFF. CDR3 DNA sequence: TGTGCCAGCAGTGTCCTCCCCGGGACTAGACCGACCGGGGAGCTGTTTTTT.

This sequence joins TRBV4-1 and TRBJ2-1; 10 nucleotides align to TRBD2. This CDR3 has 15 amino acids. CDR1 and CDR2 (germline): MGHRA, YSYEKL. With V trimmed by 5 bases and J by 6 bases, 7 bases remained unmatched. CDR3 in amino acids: CASSELAGVLNEQFF. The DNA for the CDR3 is TGCGCCAGCAGCGAGCTAGCGGGAGTACTCAATGAGCAGTTCTTC.

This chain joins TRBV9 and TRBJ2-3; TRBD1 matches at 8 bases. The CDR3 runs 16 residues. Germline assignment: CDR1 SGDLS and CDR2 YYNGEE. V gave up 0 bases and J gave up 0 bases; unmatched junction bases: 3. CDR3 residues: CASSVGTGTSTDTQYF. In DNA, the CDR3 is TGTGCCAGCAGCGTAGGGACAGGGACTAGCACAGATACGCAGTATTTT.

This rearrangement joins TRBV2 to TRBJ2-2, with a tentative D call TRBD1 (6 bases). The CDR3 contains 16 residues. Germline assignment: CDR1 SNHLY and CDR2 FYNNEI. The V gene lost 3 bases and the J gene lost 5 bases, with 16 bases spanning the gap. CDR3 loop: CASSDSGAGVTGELFF. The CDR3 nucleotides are TGTGCCAGCAGTGATTCCGGGGCAGGGGTGACCGGGGAGCTGTTTTTT. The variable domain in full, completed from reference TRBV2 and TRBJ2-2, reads EPEVTQTPSHQVTQMGQEVILRCVPISNHLYFYWYRQILGQKVEFLVSFYNNEISEKSEIFDDQFSVERPDGSNFTLKIRSTKLEDSAMYFCASSDSGAGVTGELFFGEGSRLTVL.

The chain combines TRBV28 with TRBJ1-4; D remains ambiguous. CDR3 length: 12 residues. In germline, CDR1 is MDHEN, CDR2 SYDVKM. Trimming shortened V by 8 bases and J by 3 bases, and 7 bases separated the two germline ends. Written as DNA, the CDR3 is TGTGCCAGCGGAGGTCCTAATGAAAAACTGTTTTTT. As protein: CASGGPNEKLFF.

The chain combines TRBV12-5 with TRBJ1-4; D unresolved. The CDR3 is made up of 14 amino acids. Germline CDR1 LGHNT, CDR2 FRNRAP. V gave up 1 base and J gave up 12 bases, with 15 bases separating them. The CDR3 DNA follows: TGTGCTAGTGGTTTGGGAGGGCCCTCAAGTGAACTGTTTTTT. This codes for CASGLGGPSSELFF.

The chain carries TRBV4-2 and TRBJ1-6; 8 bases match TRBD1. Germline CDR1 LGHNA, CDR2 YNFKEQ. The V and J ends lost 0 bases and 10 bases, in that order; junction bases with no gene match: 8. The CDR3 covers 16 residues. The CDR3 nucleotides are TGTGCCAGCAGCCAAGACGCGACAGGGGTTGGATCACCCCTCCACTTT. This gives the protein CASSQDATGVGSPLHF.

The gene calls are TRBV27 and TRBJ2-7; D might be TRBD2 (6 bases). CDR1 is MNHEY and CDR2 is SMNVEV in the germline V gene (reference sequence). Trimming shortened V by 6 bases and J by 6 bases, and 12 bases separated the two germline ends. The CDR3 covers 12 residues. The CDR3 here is CASSLVGGEQYF. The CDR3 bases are TGTGCCAGCAGCCTCGTGGGGGGCGAGCAGTACTTC.

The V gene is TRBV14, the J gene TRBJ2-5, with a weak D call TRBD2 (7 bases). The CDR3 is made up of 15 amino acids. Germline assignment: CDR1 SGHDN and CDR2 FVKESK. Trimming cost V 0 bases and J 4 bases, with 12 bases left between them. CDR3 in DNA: TGTGCCAGCAGCCAAGATCTCGGGGGGCGAGAGACCCAGTACTTC. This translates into CASSQDLGGRETQYF. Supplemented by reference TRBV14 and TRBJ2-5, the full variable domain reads EAGVTQFPSHSVIEKGQTVTLRCDPISGHDNLYWYRRVMGKEIKFLLHFVKESKQDESGMPNNRFLAERTGGTYSTLKVQPAELEDSGVYFCASSQDLGGRETQYFGPGTRLLVL.

The CDR3 reads CASSYSYLARAYEQYF. In nucleotides, the CDR3 is TGTGCCAGCAGTTACTCGTATTTGGCCAGGGCCTACGAGCAGTACTTC. V usage is TRBV6-5 and J usage is TRBJ2-7; D possibly corresponds to TRBD1 (5 bases). The CDR3 has 16 amino acids. CDR1 is MNHEY and CDR2 is SVGAGI in the germline V gene. V was clipped by 0 bases and J by 2 bases, with 14 bases between them.

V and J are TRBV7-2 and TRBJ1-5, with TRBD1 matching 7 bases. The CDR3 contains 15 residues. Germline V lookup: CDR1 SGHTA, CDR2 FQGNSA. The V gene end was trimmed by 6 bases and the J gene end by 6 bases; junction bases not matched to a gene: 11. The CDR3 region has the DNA TGTGCCAGCAGTCCCCGACAGGGAGGAGGTCAGCCCCAGCATTTT. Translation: CASSPRQGGGQPQHF.

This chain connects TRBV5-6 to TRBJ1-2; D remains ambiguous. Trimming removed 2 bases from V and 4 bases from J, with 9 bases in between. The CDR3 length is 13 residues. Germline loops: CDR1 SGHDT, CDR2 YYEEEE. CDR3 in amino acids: CASSFSRGYGYTF. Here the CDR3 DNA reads TGTGCCAGCAGCTTCTCCCGGGGCTATGGCTACACCTTC.

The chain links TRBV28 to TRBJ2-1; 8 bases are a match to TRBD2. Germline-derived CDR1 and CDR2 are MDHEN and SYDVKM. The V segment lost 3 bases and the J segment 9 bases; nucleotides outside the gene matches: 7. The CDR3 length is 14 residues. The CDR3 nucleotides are TGTGCCAGCAGTTTTATGGGGACTAGTGGTGAGCAGTTCTTC. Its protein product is CASSFMGTSGEQFF.

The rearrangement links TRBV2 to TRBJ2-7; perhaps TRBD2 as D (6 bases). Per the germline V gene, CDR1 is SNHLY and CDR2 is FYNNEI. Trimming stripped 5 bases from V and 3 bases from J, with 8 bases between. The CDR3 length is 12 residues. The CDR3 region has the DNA TGTGCCAGCAGTCCGGGGGACTACGAGCAGTACTTC. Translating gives CASSPGDYEQYF.

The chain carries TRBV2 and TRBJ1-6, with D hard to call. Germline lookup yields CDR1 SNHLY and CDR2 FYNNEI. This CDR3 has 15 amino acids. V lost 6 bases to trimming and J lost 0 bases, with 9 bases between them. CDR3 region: CASRTESSYNSPLHF. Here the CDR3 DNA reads TGTGCCAGCAGAACGGAGAGCTCCTATAATTCACCCCTCCACTTT.

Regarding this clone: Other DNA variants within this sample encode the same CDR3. DNA of the CDR3: TGTGCCAGCTCACCACCGGGCGGAAACACCATATATTTT. Translated: CASSPPGGNTIYF. The chain has TRBV18 and TRBJ1-3; D gene unclear. The CDR3 is 13 residues long. Germline CDR1 is KGHSH and CDR2 is LQKENI. Trimming removed 0 bases at V and 4 bases at J, with 4 bases between.

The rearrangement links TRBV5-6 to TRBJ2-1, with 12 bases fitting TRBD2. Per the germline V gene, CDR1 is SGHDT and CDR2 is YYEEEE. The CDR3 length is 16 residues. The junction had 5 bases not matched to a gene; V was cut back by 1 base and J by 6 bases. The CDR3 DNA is TGTGCCAGCAGCTTGTCTCGGACTAGCGGGGCCAATGAGCAGTTCTTC. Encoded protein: CASSLSRTSGANEQFF.

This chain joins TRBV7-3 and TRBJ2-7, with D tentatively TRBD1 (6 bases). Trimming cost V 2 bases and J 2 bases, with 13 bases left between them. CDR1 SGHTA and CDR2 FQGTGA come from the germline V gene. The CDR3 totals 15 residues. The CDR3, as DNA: TGTGCCAGCAGCTTAGGGCAGGGGTCGGCCTACGAGCAGTACTTC. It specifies CASSLGQGSAYEQYF.

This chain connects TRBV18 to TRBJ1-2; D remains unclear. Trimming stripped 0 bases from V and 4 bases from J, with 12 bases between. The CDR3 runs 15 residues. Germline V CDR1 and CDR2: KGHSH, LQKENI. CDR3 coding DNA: TGTGCCAGCTCACCACCTAACAAGGGAGGCTATGGCTACACCTTC. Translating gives CASSPPNKGGYGYTF.

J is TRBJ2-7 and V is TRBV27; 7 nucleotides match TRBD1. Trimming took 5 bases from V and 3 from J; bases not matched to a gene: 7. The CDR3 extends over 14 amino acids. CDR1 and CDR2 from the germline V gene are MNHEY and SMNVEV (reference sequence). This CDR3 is CASSTHRDSYEQYF. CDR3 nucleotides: TGTGCCAGCAGTACTCACCGGGACAGCTACGAGCAGTACTTC.

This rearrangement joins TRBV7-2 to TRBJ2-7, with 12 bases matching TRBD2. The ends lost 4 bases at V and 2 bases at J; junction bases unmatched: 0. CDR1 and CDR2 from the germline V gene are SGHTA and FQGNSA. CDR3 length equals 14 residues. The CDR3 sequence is CASSSSGGAYEQYF. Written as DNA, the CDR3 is TGTGCCAGCAGCTCTAGCGGGGGGGCCTACGAGCAGTACTTC.

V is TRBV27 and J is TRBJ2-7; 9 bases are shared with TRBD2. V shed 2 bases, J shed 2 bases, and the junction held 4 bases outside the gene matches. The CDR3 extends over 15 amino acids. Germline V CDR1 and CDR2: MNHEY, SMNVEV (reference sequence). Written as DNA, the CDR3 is TGTGCCAGCAGTTTAGTGCCTAGCGGGACCTACGAGCAGTACTTC. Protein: CASSLVPSGTYEQYF.

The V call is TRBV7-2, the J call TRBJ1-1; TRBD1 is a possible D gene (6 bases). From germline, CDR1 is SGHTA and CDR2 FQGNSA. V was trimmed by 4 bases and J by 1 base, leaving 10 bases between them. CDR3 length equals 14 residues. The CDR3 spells CASSSGHANTEAFF. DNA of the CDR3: TGTGCCAGCAGCTCGGGACACGCGAACACTGAAGCTTTCTTT. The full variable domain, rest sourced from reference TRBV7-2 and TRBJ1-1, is GAGVSQSPSNKVTEKGKDVELRCDPISGHTALYWYRQSLGQGLEFLIYFQGNSAPDKSGLPSDRFSAERTGGSVSTLTIQRTQQEDSAVYLCASSSGHANTEAFFGQGTRLTVV.

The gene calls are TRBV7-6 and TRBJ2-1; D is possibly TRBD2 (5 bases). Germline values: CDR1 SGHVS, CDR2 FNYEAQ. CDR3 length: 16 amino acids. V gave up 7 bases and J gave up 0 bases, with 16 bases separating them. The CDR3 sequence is CASTASGGGSYNEQFF. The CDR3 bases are TGTGCCAGCACGGCCTCCGGCGGAGGCTCCTACAATGAGCAGTTCTTC.

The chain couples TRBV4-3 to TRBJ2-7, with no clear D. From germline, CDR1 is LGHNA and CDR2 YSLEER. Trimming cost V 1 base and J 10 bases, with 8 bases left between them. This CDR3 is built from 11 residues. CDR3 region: CASSQGTSQYF. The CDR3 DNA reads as TGCGCCAGCAGCCAAGGAACATCTCAGTACTTC.